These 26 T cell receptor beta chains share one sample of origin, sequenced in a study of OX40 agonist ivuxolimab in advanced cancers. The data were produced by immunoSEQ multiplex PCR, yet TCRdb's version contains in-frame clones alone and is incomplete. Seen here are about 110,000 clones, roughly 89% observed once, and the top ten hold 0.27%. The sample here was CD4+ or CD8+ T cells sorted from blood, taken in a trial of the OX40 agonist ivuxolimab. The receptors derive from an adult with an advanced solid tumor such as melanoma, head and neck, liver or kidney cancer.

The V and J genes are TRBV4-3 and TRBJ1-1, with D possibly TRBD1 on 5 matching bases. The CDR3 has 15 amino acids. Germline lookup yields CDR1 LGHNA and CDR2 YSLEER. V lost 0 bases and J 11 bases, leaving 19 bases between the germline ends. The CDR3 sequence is CASSQDLRDRGVAFF. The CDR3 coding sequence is TGCGCCAGCAGCCAAGATCTTCGGGACCGCGGTGTCGCTTTCTTT.

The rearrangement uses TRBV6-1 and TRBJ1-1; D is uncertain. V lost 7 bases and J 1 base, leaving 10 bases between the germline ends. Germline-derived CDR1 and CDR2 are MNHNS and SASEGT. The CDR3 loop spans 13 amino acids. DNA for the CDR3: TGTGCCAGCACGAACACCAAGAACACTGAAGCTTTCTTT. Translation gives CASTNTKNTEAFF.

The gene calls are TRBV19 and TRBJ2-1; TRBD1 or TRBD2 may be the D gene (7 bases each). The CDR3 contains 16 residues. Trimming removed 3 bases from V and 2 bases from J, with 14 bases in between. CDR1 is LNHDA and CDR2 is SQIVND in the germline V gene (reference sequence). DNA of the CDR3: TGTGCCAGTAGTATCGACAGGGAGGGAGCCTACAATGAGCAGTTCTTC. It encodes CASSIDREGAYNEQFF.

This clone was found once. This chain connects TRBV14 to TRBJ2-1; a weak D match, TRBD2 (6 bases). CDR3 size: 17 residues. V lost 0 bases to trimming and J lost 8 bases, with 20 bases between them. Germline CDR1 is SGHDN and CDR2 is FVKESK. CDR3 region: CASSQDRSGLRRDEQFF. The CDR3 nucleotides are TGTGCCAGCAGCCAAGATCGAAGCGGGCTTCGGCGAGATGAGCAGTTCTTC.

The CDR3 nucleotides are TGTGCCAGCAGTTTTCTTCTAGGACAGGGTGTGGACGAGCAGTACTTC. Protein: CASSFLLGQGVDEQYF. The chain recombines TRBV2 with TRBJ2-7, with TRBD1 identical over 8 bases. J lost 5 bases, V lost 5 bases, and 14 bases had no gene match. There are 16 residues in the CDR3. CDR1 and CDR2 from the germline V gene are SNHLY and FYNNEI.

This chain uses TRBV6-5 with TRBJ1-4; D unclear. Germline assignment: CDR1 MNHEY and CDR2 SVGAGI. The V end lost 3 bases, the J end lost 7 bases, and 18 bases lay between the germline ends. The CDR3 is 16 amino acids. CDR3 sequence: CASSYTTGGEGEKLFF. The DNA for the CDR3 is TGTGCCAGCAGTTATACGACCGGAGGAGAGGGTGAAAAACTGTTTTTT.

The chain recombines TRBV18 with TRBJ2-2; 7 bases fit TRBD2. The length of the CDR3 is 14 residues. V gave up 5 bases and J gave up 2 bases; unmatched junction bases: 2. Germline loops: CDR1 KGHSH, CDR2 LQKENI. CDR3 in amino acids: CASSASGNTGELFF. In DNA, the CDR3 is TGTGCCAGCTCAGCTAGCGGCAACACCGGGGAGCTGTTTTTT.

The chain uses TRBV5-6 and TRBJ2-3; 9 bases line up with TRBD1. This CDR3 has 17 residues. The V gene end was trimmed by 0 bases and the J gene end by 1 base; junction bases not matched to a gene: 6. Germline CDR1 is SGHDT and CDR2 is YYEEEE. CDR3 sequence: CASSLGPGQGRTDTQYF. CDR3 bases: TGTGCCAGCAGCTTGGGGCCGGGACAGGGACGCACAGATACGCAGTATTTT.

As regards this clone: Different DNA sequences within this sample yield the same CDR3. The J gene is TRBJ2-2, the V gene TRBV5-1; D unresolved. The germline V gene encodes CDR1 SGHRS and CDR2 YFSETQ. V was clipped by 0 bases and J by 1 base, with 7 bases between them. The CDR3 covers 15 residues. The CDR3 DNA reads TGCGCCAGCAGCTTGGAAGGGCGGAACACCGGGGAGCTGTTTTTT. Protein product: CASSLEGRNTGELFF.

CDR3 amino acids: CAISEGMLARGIEAFF. The DNA of the CDR3 is TGTGCCATCAGTGAAGGTATGTTAGCCAGGGGTATTGAAGCTTTCTTT. This chain links TRBV10-3 with TRBJ1-1; TRBD1 might be the D (6 bases). This CDR3 contains 16 residues. Per the germline V gene, CDR1 is ENHRY and CDR2 is SYGVKD. Trimming shortened V by 3 bases and J by 7 bases, and 21 bases separated the two germline ends.

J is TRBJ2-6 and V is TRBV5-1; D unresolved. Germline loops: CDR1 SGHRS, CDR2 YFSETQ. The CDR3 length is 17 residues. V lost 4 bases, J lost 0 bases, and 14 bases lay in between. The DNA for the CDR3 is TGCGCCAGCAGCGCGACACCGACCGACTCTGGGGCCAACGTCCTGACTTTC. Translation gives CASSATPTDSGANVLTF. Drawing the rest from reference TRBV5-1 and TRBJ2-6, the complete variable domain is KAGVTQTPRYLIKTRGQQVTLSCSPISGHRSVSWYQQTPGQGLQFLFEYFSETQRNKGNFPGRFSGRQFSNSRSEMNVSTLELGDSALYLCASSATPTDSGANVLTFGAGSRLTVL.

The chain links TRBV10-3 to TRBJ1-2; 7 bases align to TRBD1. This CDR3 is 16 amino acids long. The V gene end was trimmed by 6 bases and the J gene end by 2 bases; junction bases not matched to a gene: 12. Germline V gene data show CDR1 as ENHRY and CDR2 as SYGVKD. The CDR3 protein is CAISQIQGSSNYGYTF. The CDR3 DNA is TGTGCCATCAGCCAAATACAGGGGAGTTCAAACTATGGCTACACCTTC.

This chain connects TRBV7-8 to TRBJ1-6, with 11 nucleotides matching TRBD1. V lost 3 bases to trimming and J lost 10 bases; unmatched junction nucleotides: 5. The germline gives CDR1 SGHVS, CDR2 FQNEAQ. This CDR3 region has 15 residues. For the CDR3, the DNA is TGTGCCAGCAGCTTTTCCGGGACAGGGGGGTCACCCCTCCACTTT. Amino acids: CASSFSGTGGSPLHF.

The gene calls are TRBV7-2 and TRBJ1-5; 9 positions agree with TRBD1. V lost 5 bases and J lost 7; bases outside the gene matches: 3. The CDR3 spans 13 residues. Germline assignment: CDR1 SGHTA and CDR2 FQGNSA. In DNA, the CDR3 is TGTGCCAGCAGCACAGGGGGCGGGCAGCCCCAGCATTTT. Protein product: CASSTGGGQPQHF.

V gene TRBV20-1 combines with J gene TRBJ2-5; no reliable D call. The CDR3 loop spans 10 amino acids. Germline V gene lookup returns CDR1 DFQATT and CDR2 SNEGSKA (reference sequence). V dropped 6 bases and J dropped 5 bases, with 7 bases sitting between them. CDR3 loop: CSAGEETQYF. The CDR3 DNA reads TGCAGTGCCGGAGAGGAGACCCAGTACTTC.

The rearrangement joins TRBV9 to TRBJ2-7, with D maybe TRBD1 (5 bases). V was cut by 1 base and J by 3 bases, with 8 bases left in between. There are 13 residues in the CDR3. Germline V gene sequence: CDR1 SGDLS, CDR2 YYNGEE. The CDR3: CASSVQQGYEQYF. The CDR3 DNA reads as TGTGCCAGCAGCGTACAGCAGGGCTACGAGCAGTACTTC.

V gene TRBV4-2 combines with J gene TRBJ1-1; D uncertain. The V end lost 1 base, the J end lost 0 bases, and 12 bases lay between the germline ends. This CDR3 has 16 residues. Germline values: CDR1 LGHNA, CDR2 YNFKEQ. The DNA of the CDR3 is TGTGCCAGCAGCCAAGTCGGCGGAACCCTGAACACTGAAGCTTTCTTT. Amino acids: CASSQVGGTLNTEAFF.

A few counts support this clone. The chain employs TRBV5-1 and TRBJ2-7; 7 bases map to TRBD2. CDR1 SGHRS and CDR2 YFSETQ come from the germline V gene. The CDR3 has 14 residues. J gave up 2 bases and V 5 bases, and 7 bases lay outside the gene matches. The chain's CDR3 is CASRERGGTYEQYF. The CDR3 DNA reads TGCGCCAGCAGGGAGCGGGGCGGTACCTACGAGCAGTACTTC.

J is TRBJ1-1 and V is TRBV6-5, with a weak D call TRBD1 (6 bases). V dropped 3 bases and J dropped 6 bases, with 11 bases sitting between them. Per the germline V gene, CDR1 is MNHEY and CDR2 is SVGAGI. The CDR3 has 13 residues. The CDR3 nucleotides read TGTGCCAGCAGTTATACAGGGAGATCTGAAGCTTTCTTT. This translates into CASSYTGRSEAFF.

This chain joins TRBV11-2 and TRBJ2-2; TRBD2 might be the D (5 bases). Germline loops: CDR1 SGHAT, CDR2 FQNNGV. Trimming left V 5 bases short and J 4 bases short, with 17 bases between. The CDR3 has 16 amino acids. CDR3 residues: CASSPSRLASTGELFF. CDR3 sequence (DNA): TGTGCCAGCAGCCCCTCCCGGCTAGCAAGCACCGGGGAGCTGTTTTTT.

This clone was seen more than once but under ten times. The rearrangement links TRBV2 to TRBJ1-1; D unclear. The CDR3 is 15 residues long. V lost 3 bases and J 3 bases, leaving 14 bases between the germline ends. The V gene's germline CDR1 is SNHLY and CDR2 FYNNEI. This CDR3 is CASSDRPTGDTEAFF. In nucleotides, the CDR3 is TGTGCCAGCAGTGACAGGCCAACCGGGGACACTGAAGCTTTCTTT.

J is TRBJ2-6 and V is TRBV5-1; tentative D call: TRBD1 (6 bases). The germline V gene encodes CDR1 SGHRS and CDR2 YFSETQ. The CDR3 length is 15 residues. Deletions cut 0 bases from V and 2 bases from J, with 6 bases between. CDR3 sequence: CASSLAGAGANVLTF. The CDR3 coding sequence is TGCGCCAGCAGCTTGGCAGGGGCTGGGGCCAACGTCCTGACTTTC.

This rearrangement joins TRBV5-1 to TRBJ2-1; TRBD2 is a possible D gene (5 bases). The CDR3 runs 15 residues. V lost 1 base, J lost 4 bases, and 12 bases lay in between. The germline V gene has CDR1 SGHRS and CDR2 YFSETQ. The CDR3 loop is CASSLRRAVYNEQFF. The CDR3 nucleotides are TGCGCCAGCAGCTTGCGGCGGGCCGTATACAATGAGCAGTTCTTC. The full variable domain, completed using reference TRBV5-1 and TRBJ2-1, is KAGVTQTPRYLIKTRGQQVTLSCSPISGHRSVSWYQQTPGQGLQFLFEYFSETQRNKGNFPGRFSGRQFSNSRSEMNVSTLELGDSALYLCASSLRRAVYNEQFFGPGTRLTVL.

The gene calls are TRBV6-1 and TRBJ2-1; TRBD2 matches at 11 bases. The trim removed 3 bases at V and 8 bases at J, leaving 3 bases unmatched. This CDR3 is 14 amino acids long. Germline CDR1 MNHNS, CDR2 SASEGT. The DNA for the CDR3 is TGTGCCAGCAGTGATAGCGGGGGGGACGATGAGCAGTTCTTC. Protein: CASSDSGGDDEQFF.

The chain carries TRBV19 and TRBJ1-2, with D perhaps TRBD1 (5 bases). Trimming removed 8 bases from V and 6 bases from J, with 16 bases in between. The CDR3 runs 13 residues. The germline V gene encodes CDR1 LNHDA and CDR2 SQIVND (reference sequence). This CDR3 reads CASSPGLADGYTF. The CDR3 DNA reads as TGTGCCAGTTCGCCGGGGCTTGCAGATGGCTACACCTTC.

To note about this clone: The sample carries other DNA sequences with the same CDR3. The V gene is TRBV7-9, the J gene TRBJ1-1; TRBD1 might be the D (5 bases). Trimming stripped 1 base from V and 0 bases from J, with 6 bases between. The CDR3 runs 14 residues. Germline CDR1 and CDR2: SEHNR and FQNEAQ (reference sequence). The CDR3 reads CASSLGQMNTEAFF. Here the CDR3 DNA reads TGTGCCAGCAGCTTAGGACAGATGAACACTGAAGCTTTCTTT.